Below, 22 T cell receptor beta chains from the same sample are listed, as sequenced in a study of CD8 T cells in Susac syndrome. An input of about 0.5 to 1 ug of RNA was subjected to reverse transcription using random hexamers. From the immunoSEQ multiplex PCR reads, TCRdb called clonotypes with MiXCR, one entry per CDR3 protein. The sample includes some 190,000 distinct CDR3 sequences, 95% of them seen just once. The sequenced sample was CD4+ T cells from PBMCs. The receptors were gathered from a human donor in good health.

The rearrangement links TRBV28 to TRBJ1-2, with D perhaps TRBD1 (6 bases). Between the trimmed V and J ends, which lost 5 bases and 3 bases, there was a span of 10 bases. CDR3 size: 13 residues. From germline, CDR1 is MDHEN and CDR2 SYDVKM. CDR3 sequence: CASSAGHYYGYTF. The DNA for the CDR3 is TGTGCCAGCAGTGCGGGACACTACTATGGCTACACCTTC.

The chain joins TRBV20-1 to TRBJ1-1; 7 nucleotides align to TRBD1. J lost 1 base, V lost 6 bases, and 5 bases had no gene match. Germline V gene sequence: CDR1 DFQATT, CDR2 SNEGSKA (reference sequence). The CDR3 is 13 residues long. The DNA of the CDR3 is TGCAGTGCCCCGGACAGGTGGAACACTGAAGCTTTCTTT. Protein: CSAPDRWNTEAFF.

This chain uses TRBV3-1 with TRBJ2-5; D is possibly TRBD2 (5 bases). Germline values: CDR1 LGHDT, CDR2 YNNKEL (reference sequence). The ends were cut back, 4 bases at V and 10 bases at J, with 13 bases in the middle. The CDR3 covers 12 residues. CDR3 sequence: CASSRDYEGQYF. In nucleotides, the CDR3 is TGTGCCAGCAGCCGAGATTATGAGGGCCAGTACTTC.

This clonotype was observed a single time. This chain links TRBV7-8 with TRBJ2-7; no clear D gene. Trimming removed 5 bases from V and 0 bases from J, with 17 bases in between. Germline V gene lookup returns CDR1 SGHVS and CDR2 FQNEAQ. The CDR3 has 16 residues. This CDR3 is CASSPRTGSSSYEQYV. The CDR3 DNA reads TGTGCCAGCAGCCCGAGGACGGGCTCAAGCTCCTACGAGCAGTACGTC.

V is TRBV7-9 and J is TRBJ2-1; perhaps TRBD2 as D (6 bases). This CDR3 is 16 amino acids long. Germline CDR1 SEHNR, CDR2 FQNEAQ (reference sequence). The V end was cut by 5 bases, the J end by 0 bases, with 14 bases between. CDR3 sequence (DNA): TGTGCCAGCAGCCCACGCCCGGGAGCCTCCTACAATGAGCAGTTCTTC. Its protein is CASSPRPGASYNEQFF. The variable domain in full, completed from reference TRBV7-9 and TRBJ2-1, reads DTGVSQNPRHKITKRGQNVTFRCDPISEHNRLYWYRQTLGQGPEFLTYFQNEAQLEKSRLLSDRFSAERPKGSFSTLEIQRTEQGDSAMYLCASSPRPGASYNEQFFGPGTRLTVL.

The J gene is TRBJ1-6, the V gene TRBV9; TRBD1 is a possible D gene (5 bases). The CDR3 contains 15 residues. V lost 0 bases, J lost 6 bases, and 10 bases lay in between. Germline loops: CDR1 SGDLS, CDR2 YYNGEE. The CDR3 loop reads CASSVVGGRNSPLHF. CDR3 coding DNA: TGTGCCAGCAGCGTAGTTGGGGGACGTAATTCACCCCTCCACTTT.

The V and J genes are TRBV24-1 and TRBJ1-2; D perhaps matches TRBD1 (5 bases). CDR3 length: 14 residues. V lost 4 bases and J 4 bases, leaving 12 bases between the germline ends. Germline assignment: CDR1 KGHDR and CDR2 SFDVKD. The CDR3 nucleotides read TGTGCCACCAGTGACACCCCAGGGACCTATGGCTACACCTTC. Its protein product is CATSDTPGTYGYTF.

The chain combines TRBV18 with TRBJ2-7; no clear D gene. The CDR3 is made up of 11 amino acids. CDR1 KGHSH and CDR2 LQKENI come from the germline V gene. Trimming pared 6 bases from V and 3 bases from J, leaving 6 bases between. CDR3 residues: CASSAGYEQYF. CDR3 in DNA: TGTGCCAGCTCCGCCGGCTACGAGCAGTACTTC.

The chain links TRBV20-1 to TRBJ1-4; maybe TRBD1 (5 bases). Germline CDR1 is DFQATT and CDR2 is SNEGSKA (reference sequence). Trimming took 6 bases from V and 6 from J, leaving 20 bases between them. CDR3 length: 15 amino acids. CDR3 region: CSAPQEVSAYEKLFF. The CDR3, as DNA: TGCAGTGCCCCACAGGAGGTGTCGGCTTATGAAAAACTGTTTTTT.

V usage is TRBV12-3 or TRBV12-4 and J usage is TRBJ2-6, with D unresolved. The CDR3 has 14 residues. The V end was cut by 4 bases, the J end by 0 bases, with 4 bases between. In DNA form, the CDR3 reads TGTGCCAGCAGTTGGTTCTCTGGGGCCAACGTCCTGACTTTC. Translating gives CASSWFSGANVLTF.

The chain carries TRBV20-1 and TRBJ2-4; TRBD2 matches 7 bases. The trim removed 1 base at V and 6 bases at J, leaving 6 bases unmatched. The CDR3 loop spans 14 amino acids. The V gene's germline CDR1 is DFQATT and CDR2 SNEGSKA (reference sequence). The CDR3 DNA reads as TGCAGTGCTAGAGCCCCGGGACTACTAAACATTCAGTACTTC. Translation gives CSARAPGLLNIQYF.

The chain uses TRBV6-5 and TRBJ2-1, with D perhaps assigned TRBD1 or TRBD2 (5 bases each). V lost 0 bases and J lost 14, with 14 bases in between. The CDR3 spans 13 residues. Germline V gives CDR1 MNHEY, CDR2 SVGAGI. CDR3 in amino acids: CASSYSNLLGEFF. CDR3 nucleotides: TGTGCCAGCAGTTACTCGAATCTACTAGGGGAGTTCTTC.

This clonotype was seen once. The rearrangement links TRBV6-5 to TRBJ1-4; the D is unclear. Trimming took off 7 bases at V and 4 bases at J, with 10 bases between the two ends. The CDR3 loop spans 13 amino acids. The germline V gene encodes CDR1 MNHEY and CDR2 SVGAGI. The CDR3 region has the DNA TGTGCCAGCACCCCCAGGCGTAATGAAAAACTGTTTTTT. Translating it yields CASTPRRNEKLFF.

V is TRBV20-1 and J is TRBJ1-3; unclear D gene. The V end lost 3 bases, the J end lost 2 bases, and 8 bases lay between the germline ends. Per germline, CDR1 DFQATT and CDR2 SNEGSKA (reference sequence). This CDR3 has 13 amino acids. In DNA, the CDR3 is TGCAGTGCTAGTGACAACCCTGGAAACACCATATATTTT. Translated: CSASDNPGNTIYF.

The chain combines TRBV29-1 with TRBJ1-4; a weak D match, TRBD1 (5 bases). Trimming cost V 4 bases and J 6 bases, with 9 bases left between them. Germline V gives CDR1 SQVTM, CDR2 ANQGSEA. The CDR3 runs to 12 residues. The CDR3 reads CSVVSQDEKLFF. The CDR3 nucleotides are TGCAGCGTTGTATCACAGGATGAAAAACTGTTTTTT.

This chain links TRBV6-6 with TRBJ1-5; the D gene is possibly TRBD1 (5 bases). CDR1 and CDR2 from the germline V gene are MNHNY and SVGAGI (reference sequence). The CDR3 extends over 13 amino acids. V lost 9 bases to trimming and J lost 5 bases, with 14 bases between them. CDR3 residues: CASTMGPYQPQHF. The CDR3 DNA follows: TGTGCCAGTACTATGGGGCCTTATCAGCCCCAGCATTTT.

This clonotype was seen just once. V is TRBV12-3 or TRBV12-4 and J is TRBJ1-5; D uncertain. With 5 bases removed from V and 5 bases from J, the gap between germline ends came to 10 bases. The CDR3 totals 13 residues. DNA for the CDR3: TGTGCCAGCAGTGAGTCGGAGGATCAGCCCCAGCATTTT. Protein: CASSESEDQPQHF.

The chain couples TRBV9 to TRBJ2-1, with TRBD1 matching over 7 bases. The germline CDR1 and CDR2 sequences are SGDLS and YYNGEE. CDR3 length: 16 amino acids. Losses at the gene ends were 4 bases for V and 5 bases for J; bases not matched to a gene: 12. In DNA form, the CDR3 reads TGTGCCAGCAGCTCGGAGACAGGGAGCTTGAACAATGAGCAGTTCTTC. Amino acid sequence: CASSSETGSLNNEQFF.

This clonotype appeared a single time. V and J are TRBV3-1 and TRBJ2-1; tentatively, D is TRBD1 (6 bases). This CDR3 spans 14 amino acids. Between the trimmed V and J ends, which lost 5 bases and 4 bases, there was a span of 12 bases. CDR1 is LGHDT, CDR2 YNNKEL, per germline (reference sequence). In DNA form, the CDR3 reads TGTGCCAGCAGCTACCGGACAGTTTACAATGAGCAGTTCTTC. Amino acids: CASSYRTVYNEQFF.

The CDR3 DNA reads TGCGCCAGCAGCGTAGTAGCGGGAGGGAGGAGTAATGAGCAGTTCTTC. The encoded protein is CASSVVAGGRSNEQFF. This chain links TRBV5-1 with TRBJ2-1, with 11 bases aligning to TRBD2. The junction had 10 bases not matched to a gene; V was cut back by 4 bases and J by 7 bases. Per the germline V gene, CDR1 is SGHRS and CDR2 is YFSETQ. The CDR3 sequence is 16 residues long.

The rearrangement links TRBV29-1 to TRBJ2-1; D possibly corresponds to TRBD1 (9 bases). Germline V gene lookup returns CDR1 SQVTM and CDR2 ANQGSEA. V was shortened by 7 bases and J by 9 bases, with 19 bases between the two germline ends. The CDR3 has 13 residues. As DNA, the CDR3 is TGCAGCGCCTACAGGGGGCTAGCGGGTGAGCAGTTCTTC. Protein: CSAYRGLAGEQFF.

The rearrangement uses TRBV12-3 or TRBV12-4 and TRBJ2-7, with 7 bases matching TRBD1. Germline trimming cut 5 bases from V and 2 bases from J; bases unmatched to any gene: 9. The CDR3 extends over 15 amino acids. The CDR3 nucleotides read TGTGCCAGCAGTCGACAGGGATATCCCCCCTACGAGCAGTACTTC. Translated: CASSRQGYPPYEQYF.